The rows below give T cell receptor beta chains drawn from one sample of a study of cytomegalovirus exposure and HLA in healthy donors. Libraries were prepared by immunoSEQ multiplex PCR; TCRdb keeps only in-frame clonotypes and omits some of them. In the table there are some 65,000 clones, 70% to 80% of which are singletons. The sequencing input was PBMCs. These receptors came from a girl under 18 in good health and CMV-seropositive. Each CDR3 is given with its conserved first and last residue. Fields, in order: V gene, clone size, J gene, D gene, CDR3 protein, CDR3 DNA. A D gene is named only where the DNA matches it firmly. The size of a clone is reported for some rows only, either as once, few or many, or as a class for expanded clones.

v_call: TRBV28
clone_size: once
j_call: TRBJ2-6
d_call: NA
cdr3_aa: CASSLLGPGTGANVLTF
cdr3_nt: TGTGCCAGCAGTTTATTAGGTCCGGGGACTGGGGCCAACGTCCTGACTTTC

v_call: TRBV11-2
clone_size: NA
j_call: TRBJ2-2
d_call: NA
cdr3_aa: CASSPNSNTGELFF
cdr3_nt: TGTGCCAGCAGCCCTAACTCGAACACCGGGGAGCTGTTTTTT

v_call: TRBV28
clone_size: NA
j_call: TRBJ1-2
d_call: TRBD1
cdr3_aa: CASTEGGQGTKGGYTF
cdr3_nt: TGTGCCAGCACCGAAGGAGGACAGGGGACAAAGGGTGGCTACACCTTC

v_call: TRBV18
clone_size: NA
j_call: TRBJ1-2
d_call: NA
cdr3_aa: CASSPSRDYGYTF
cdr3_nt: TGTGCCAGCTCACCCTCCAGGGACTATGGCTACACCTTC

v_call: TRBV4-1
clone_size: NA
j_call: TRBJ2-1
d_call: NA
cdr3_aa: CASSQVARHEQFF
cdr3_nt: TGCGCCAGCAGCCAAGTGGCCAGGCATGAGCAGTTCTTC

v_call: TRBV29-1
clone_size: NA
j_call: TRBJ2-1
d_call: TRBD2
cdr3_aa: CSVEETSGRNEQFF
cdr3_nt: TGCAGCGTTGAAGAAACTAGCGGGAGGAATGAGCAGTTCTTC

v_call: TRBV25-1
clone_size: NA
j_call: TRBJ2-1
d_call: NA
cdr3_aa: CASSESPVGGNEQFF
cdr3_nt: TGTGCCAGCAGTGAAAGCCCTGTTGGAGGCAATGAGCAGTTCTTC

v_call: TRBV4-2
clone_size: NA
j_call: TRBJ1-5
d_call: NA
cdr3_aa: CASSQDFVDSRRSNQPQHF
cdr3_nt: TGTGCCAGCAGCCAAGATTTTGTGGACTCCCGGCGGAGCAATCAGCCCCAGCATTTT

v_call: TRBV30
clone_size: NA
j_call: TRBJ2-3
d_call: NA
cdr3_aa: CAWSVREAQYF
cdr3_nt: TGTGCCTGGAGTGTGAGGGAGGCGCAGTATTTT

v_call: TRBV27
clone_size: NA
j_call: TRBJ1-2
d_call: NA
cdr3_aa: CASSKNLNYGYTF
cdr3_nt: TGTGCCAGCAGTAAGAACCTAAACTATGGCTACACCTTC

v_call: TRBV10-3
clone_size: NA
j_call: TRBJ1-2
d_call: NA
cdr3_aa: CAISESVQGLGYTF
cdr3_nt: TGTGCCATCAGTGAGTCGGTACAGGGCTTGGGCTACACCTTC

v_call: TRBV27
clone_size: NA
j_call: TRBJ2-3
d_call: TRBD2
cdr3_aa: CASKRLAIADTQYF
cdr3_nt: TGTGCCAGCAAGAGACTAGCAATTGCAGATACGCAGTATTTT

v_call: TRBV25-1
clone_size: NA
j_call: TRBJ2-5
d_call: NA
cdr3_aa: CASRKGSMGRETQYF
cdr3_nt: TGTGCCAGCAGGAAAGGGTCGATGGGGCGGGAGACCCAGTACTTC

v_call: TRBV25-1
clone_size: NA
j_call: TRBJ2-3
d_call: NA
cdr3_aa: CASSEFSFTDTQYF
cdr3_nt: TGTGCCAGCAGTGAATTCTCTTTCACAGATACGCAGTATTTT

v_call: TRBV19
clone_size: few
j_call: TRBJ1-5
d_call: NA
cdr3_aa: CASSIDPGRERQPQHF
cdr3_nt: TGTGCCAGTAGTATAGATCCCGGGAGGGAGCGGCAGCCCCAGCATTTT

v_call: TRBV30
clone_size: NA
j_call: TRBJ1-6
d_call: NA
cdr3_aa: CACGSPARLHF
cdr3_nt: TGTGCCTGCGGGTCCCCAGCGCGCCTCCACTTT

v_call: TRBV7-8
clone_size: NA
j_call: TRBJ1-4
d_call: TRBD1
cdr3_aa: CASSLVGDRKTKLFF
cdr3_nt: TGTGCCAGCAGCTTAGTAGGGGACAGGAAAACGAAACTGTTTTTT

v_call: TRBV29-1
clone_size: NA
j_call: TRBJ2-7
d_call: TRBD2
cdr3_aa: CSVETAGVTYEQYF
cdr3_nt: TGCAGCGTTGAAACAGCGGGAGTCACCTACGAGCAGTACTTC

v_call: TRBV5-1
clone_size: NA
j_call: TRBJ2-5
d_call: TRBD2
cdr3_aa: CASAPGLAGGGETQYF
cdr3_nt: TGCGCCAGCGCCCCGGGACTAGCGGGGGGCGGGGAGACCCAGTACTTC

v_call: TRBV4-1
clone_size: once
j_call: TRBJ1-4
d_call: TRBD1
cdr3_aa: CASSQGRGTEAEKLFF
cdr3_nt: TGCGCCAGCAGCCAGGGGCGAGGGACAGAGGCCGAAAAACTGTTTTTT

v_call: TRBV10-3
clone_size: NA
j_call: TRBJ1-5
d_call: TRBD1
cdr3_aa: CAISEDRAHQPQHF
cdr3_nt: TGTGCCATCAGTGAAGACAGGGCCCATCAGCCCCAGCATTTT

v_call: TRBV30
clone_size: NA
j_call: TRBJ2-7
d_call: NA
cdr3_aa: CAYTLGQGPSYEQYF
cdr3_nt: TGTGCCTATACCCTGGGTCAGGGGCCCTCCTACGAGCAGTACTTC

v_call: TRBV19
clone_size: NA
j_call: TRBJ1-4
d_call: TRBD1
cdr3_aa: CASKRPDRVNEKLFF
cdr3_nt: TGTGCCAGTAAAAGACCTGACAGGGTTAATGAAAAACTGTTTTTT

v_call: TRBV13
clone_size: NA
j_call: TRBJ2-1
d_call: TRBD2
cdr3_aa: CASSVSGRTYNEQFF
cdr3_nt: TGTGCCAGCAGTGTTAGCGGGAGGACCTACAATGAGCAGTTCTTC

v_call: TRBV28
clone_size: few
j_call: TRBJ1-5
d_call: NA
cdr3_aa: CATNGTPSPQHF
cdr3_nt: TGTGCCACCAACGGGACACCCTCGCCCCAGCATTTT

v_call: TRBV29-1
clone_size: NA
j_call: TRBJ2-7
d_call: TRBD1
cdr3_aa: CSVARQGSNEQYF
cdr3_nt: TGCAGCGTTGCGAGACAGGGGTCTAACGAGCAGTACTTC

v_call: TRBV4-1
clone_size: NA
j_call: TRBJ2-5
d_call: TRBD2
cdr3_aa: CASSQGRGLAGGKVETQYF
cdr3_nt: TGCGCCAGCAGCCAAGGGAGGGGACTAGCGGGGGGAAAGGTAGAGACCCAGTACTTC

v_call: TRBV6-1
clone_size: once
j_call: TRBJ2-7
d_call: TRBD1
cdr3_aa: CATRDRPTYEQYF
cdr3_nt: TGTGCCACCAGGGACAGGCCAACCTACGAGCAGTACTTC

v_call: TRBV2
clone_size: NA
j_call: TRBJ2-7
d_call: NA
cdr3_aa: CASSEKTGSYEQYF
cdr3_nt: TGTGCCAGCAGTGAAAAGACAGGCTCCTACGAGCAGTACTTC

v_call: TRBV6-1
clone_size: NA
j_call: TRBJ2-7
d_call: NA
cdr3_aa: CASSKRESGEQYF
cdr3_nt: TGTGCCAGTAGTAAGAGGGAGAGTGGCGAGCAGTACTTC

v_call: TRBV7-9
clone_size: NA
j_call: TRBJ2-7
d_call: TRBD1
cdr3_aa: CASSLEGQASYEQYF
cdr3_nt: TGTGCCAGCAGCTTAGAGGGACAGGCTAGCTACGAGCAGTACTTC